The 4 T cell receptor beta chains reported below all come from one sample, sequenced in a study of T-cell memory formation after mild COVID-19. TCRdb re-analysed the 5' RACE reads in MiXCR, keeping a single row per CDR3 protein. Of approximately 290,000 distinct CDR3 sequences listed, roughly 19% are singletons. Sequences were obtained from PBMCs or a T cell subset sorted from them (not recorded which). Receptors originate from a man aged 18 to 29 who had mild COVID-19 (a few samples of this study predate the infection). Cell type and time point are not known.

The CDR3 spells CASRPDSVGPNEKLFF. CDR3 coding DNA: TGTGCCAGCAGACCCGACAGTGTAGGTCCTAATGAAAAACTGTTTTTT. The rearrangement links TRBV12-3 or TRBV12-4 to TRBJ1-4; D may be TRBD1 (5 bases). V gave up 6 bases and J gave up 3 bases, with 17 bases separating them. This CDR3 contains 16 residues.

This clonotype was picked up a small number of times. The CDR3: CASSPAVSYNEQFF. The DNA for the CDR3 is TGTGCCAGCAGCCCAGCGGTCTCCTACAATGAGCAGTTCTTC. This sequence joins TRBV12-3 or TRBV12-4 and TRBJ2-1, with TRBD2 as a possible D gene (5 bases). This CDR3 contains 14 residues. Trimming removed 6 bases from V and 0 bases from J, with 9 bases in between.

The CDR3 DNA sequence: TGTGCCAGCAGCCCACCGCCTGCGACAGGGGGTGACTACGAGCAGTACTTC. It specifies CASSPPPATGGDYEQYF. The chain is built from TRBV7-8 and TRBJ2-7, with 9 bases that match TRBD1. The V and J ends lost 5 bases and 3 bases, in that order; junction bases with no gene match: 14. CDR1 SGHVS and CDR2 FQNEAQ come from the germline V gene. The CDR3 covers 17 residues.

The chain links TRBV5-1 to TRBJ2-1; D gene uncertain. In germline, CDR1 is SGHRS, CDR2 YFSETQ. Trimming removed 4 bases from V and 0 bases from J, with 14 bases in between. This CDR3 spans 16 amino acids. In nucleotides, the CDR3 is TGCGCCAGCAGCCGTAAGACGACCCTCTCCTACAATGAGCAGTTCTTC. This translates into CASSRKTTLSYNEQFF.